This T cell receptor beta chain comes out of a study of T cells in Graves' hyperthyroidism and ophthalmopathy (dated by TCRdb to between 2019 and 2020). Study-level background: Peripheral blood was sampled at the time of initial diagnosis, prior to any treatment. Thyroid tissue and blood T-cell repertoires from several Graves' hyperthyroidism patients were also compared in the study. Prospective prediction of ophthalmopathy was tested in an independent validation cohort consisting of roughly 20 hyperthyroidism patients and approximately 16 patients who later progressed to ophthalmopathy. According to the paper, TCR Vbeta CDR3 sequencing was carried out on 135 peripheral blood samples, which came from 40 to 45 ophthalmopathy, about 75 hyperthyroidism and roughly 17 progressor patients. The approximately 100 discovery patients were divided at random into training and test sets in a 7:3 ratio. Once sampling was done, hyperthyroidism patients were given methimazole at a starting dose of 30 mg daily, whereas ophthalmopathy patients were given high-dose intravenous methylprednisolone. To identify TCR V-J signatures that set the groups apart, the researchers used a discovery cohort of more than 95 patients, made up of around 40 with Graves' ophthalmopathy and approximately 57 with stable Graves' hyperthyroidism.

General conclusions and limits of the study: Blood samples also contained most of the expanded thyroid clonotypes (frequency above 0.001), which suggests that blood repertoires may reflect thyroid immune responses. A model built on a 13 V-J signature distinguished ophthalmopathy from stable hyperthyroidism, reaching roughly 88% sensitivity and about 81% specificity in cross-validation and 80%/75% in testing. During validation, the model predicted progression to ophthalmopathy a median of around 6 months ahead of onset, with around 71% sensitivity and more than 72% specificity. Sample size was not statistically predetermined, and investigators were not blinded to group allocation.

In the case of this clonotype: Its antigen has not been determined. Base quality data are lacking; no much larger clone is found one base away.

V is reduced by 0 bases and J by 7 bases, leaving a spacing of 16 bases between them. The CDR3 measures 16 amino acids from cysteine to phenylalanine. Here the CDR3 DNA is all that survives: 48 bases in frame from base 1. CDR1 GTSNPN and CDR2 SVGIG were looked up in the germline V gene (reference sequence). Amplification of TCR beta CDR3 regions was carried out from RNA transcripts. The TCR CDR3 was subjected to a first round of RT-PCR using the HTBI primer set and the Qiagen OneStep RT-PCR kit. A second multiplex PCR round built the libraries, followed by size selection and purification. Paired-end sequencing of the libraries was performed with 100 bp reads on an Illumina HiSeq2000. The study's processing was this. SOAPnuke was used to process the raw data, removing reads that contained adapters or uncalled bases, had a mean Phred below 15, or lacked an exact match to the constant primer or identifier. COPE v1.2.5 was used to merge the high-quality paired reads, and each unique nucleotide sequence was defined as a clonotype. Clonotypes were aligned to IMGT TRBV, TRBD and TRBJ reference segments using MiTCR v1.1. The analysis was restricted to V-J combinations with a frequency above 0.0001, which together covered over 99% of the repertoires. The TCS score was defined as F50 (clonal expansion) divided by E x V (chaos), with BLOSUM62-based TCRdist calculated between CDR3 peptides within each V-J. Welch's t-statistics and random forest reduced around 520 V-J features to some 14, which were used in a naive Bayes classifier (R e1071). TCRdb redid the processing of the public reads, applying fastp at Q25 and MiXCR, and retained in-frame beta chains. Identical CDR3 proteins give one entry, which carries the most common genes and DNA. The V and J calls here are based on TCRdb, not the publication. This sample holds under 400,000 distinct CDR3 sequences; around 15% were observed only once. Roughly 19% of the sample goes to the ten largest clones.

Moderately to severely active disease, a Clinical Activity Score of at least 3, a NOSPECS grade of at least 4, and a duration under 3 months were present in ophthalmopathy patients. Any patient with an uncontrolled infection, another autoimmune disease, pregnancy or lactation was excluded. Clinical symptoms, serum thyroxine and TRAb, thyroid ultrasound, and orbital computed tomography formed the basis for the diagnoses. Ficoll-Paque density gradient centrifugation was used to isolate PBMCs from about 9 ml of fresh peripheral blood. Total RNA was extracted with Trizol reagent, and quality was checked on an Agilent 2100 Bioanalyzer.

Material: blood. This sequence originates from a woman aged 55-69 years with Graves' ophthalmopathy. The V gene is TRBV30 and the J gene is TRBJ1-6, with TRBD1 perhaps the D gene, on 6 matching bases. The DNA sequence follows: TGTGCCTGGAGTGTATCGAGGGGGGCTTGGAATTCACCCCTCCACTTT. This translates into CAWSVSRGAWNSPLHF.